This TCR beta chain was profiled in a study of control samples from healthy donors and cancer patients. The assay was immunoSEQ multiplex PCR, and TCRdb's table has in-frame clones only and misses some. The table lists roughly 100,000 clones, around 89% of them singletons. V lost 2 bases and J 8 bases, leaving 15 bases between the germline ends. The length of the CDR3 is 14 residues. Germline-derived CDR1 and CDR2 are MNHEY and SVGAGI. The chain links TRBV6-5 to TRBJ1-1; possibly TRBD1 for D (6 bases). This sequence originates from a man aged 30-40 years in good health. Sequencing was performed on blood. The CDR3 DNA is TGTGCCAGCAGTTACACAAAGTGGACAGAAGAAGCTTTCTTT. It yields the protein CASSYTKWTEEAFF.